Sequencing of this T cell receptor (beta chain) was carried out in a study of response to subunit inactivated influenza vaccine. Notes on the study in general: Each seasonal influenza vaccination recruits few new T cells, the authors suggested.

Points on this clonotype: The target antigen is unknown.

Losses at the gene ends were 3 bases for V and 3 bases for J; bases not matched to a gene: 9. Germline V lookup: CDR1 SEHNR, CDR2 FQNEAQ (reference sequence). The CDR3 consists of 16 residues. In TCRdb, the RT-PCR reads were re-called with MiXCR into one record per CDR3 protein. The sample includes around 650,000 distinct CDR3 sequences, about a sixth of them seen just once. Material: PBMCs from blood, obtained about 12 days after vaccination. The chain is built from TRBV7-9 and TRBJ2-3, with 7 bases aligning to TRBD1. The receptor's source is a man aged 45 to 65 who received an inactivated influenza vaccine. The CDR3 region is CASSFGYGTETDTQYF. Here the CDR3 DNA reads TGTGCCAGCAGCTTCGGGTACGGGACAGAAACAGATACGCAGTATTTT.